The 5 T cell receptor beta chains below all came from one sample that was sequenced in a study of cytomegalovirus exposure and HLA in healthy donors. Profiled with immunoSEQ multiplex PCR; TCRdb holds only in-frame clones, not every one. This table holds approximately 160,000 clones, roughly nine tenths found once. Material: PBMCs. The source is a woman under 30 in good health and CMV-seropositive.

The genes are TRBV27 and TRBJ2-5; TRBD1 aligns across 10 bases. Germline V gives CDR1 MNHEY, CDR2 SMNVEV (reference sequence). With 7 bases clipped from V and 4 bases from J, the junction kept 9 bases outside the gene matches. This CDR3 has 15 residues. CDR3 in amino acids: CASKGTGDIGETQYF. The CDR3 nucleotides read TGTGCCAGCAAAGGGACAGGGGATATAGGAGAGACCCAGTACTTC.

The chain couples TRBV7-9 to TRBJ2-7; 7 nucleotides line up with TRBD2. CDR1 is SEHNR, CDR2 FQNEAQ, per germline (reference sequence). The CDR3 extends over 12 amino acids. The CDR3 region has the DNA TGTACAATAGGCGCGGGAGTATCCGAGCAGTACTTC. Its protein product is CTIGAGVSEQYF.

In this sample, this clone turned up a few times. The rearrangement joins TRBV16 to TRBJ1-1; D uncertain. The ends were cut back, 1 base at V and 0 bases at J, with 3 bases in the middle. Germline CDR1 and CDR2: KGHSY and FQNENV. The CDR3 has 13 residues. The CDR3 DNA is TGTGCCAGCAGCCAATTAGTGAACACTGAAGCTTTCTTT. As protein: CASSQLVNTEAFF.

This chain links TRBV10-1 with TRBJ2-2; 7 bases align to TRBD1. The CDR3 length is 15 residues. Germline V gives CDR1 WNHNN, CDR2 SYGVQD (reference sequence). V lost 3 bases to trimming and J lost 7 bases; unmatched junction nucleotides: 8. The CDR3 loop reads CASSETGVDGGELFF. The CDR3 DNA sequence: TGCGCCAGCAGTGAAACAGGGGTGGATGGCGGGGAGCTGTTTTTT.

The V and J genes are TRBV7-9 and TRBJ2-7; tentative D call: TRBD1 (6 bases). Germline CDR1 and CDR2: SEHNR and FQNEAQ (reference sequence). CDR3 length: 14 amino acids. The V end lost 5 bases, the J end lost 4 bases, and 15 bases lay between the germline ends. CDR3 nucleotide sequence: TGTGCCAGCAGCGGGGGCAGGGTGATTTACGAGCAGTACTTC. This gives the protein CASSGGRVIYEQYF.